The rows below give T cell receptor beta chains drawn from one sample of a study of blood T cells in healthy people across ages. A single record per CDR3 protein comes from TCRdb applying MiXCR to the 5' RACE reads. The data show roughly 640,000 distinct CDR3 sequences, less than 35% seen once. Sequenced sample: blood. The receptors shown here come from a woman older than 75 in good health. Both conserved end residues are part of each CDR3. A D gene is named only where the DNA matches it firmly. Clone size is stated in some rows and not others, as once, few, many or a class when expanded.

d_gene: TRBD2; v_gene: TRBV12-3/TRBV12-4; j_gene: TRBJ2-3; abundance: many; CDR3nt: TGTGCCAGCAGTTTGGGGGGGGGTAGCACAGATACGCAGTATTTT; CDR3aa: CASSLGGGSTDTQYF
d_gene: .; v_gene: TRBV7-8; j_gene: TRBJ1-2; abundance: many; CDR3nt: TGTGCCAGCAGCTTAGGAGCTCTCAGGGGTGTGGATGGCTACACCTTC; CDR3aa: CASSLGALRGVDGYTF
d_gene: .; v_gene: TRBV7-9; j_gene: TRBJ1-4; abundance: few; CDR3nt: TGTGCCAGCAGCCCGATTCTCGGCGCTAATGAAAAACTGTTTTTT; CDR3aa: CASSPILGANEKLFF
d_gene: TRBD1; v_gene: TRBV2; j_gene: TRBJ2-7; abundance: many; CDR3nt: TGTGCCAGCAGTGAAGGGACAGGGGGCTTCTGGGACGAGCAGTACTTC; CDR3aa: CASSEGTGGFWDEQYF
d_gene: .; v_gene: TRBV27; j_gene: TRBJ1-6; abundance: .; CDR3nt: TGTGCCAGCGGCCTTGGGGTTAGTTCACCCCTCCACTTT; CDR3aa: CASGLGVSSPLHF
d_gene: .; v_gene: TRBV6-6; j_gene: TRBJ1-1; abundance: few; CDR3nt: TGTGCCAGCAGTTACTCGACGCAGGCCACTGAAGCTTTCTTT; CDR3aa: CASSYSTQATEAFF
d_gene: TRBD1; v_gene: TRBV24-1; j_gene: TRBJ2-2; abundance: .; CDR3nt: TGTGCCACCGGATTCACCTGGACAGGGAATGCTGGGGAGCTGTTTTTT; CDR3aa: CATGFTWTGNAGELFF
d_gene: .; v_gene: TRBV5-1; j_gene: TRBJ2-2; abundance: .; CDR3nt: TGCGCCAGCAGGCCAGGGTACACCGGGGAGCTGTTTTTT; CDR3aa: CASRPGYTGELFF
d_gene: .; v_gene: TRBV3-1; j_gene: TRBJ2-5; abundance: .; CDR3nt: TGTGCCAGCAGCCCAACCTCGAAACAAGAGACCCAGTACTTC; CDR3aa: CASSPTSKQETQYF
d_gene: .; v_gene: TRBV7-2; j_gene: TRBJ2-2; abundance: .; CDR3nt: TGTGCCAGCAGCTTAGAAATGGGGGTCACCGGGGAGCTGTTTTTT; CDR3aa: CASSLEMGVTGELFF
d_gene: TRBD2; v_gene: TRBV7-6; j_gene: TRBJ2-1; abundance: .; CDR3nt: TGTGCCAGCAGCTTACGGACTAGTGATGATGAGCAGTTCTTC; CDR3aa: CASSLRTSDDEQFF
d_gene: .; v_gene: TRBV5-1; j_gene: TRBJ2-7; abundance: .; CDR3nt: TGCGCCAGCAGACGGGACTCCTACTACGAGCAGTACTTC; CDR3aa: CASRRDSYYEQYF
d_gene: .; v_gene: TRBV30; j_gene: TRBJ2-7; abundance: .; CDR3nt: TGTGCCCGGAGTGTTATTGGATCGAGGAACGAGCAGTACTTC; CDR3aa: CARSVIGSRNEQYF
d_gene: .; v_gene: TRBV20-1; j_gene: TRBJ2-7; abundance: .; CDR3nt: TGCAGTGCTAGTGGTTTGGCGGGACAGCTTCACGAGCAGTACTTC; CDR3aa: CSASGLAGQLHEQYF
d_gene: .; v_gene: TRBV28; j_gene: TRBJ2-2; abundance: .; CDR3nt: TGTGCCAGCAGTTGGGGATCCACCGGGGAGCTGTTTTTT; CDR3aa: CASSWGSTGELFF
d_gene: .; v_gene: TRBV6-6; j_gene: TRBJ2-7; abundance: .; CDR3nt: TGTGCCAGCAGCGCCGACGGATTCTTTTACAATGAGCAGTACTTC; CDR3aa: CASSADGFFYNEQYF
d_gene: .; v_gene: TRBV18; j_gene: TRBJ2-5; abundance: few; CDR3nt: TGTGCCAGCTCCCCCGGGGCCCACCAAGAGACCCAGTACTTC; CDR3aa: CASSPGAHQETQYF
d_gene: .; v_gene: TRBV7-9; j_gene: TRBJ1-6; abundance: few; CDR3nt: TGTGCCAGCAGGGGGGACAAAGAAATTTCACCCCTCCACTTT; CDR3aa: CASRGDKEISPLHF
d_gene: .; v_gene: TRBV6-5; j_gene: TRBJ2-7; abundance: many; CDR3nt: TGTGCCAGCTCAACCGTACGCTCAGGCAAGGCCTACGAGCAGTACTTC; CDR3aa: CASSTVRSGKAYEQYF
d_gene: .; v_gene: TRBV13; j_gene: TRBJ1-1; abundance: .; CDR3nt: TGTGCCAGCAGCCCGGGTCTCGGGTGGGCTTTCTTT; CDR3aa: CASSPGLGWAFF
d_gene: .; v_gene: TRBV29-1; j_gene: TRBJ2-7; abundance: many; CDR3nt: TGCAGCGTTCGGTCCAGCCCCTACGAGCAGTACTTC; CDR3aa: CSVRSSPYEQYF
d_gene: .; v_gene: TRBV28; j_gene: TRBJ1-2; abundance: few; CDR3nt: TGTGCCAGCAGAACCGGGACCACTGGGAACTATGGCTACACCTTC; CDR3aa: CASRTGTTGNYGYTF
d_gene: .; v_gene: TRBV7-2; j_gene: TRBJ1-1; abundance: .; CDR3nt: TGTGCCAGCAGCTCTTACAGGGATGGTGGAGCTTTCTTT; CDR3aa: CASSSYRDGGAFF
d_gene: TRBD1; v_gene: TRBV27; j_gene: TRBJ1-2; abundance: .; CDR3nt: TGTGCCAGCAGTTCAACCGGGACAGACACATTCTATGGCTACACCTTC; CDR3aa: CASSSTGTDTFYGYTF
d_gene: TRBD1; v_gene: TRBV20-1; j_gene: TRBJ1-5; abundance: many; CDR3nt: TGCAGTGCTAGAGATCGGGAGGGGGCATGGCAGCCCCAGCATTTT; CDR3aa: CSARDREGAWQPQHF
d_gene: .; v_gene: TRBV6-1; j_gene: TRBJ2-2; abundance: .; CDR3nt: TGTGCCAGAGGAGTGGGGGGCGGTACCGGGGAGCTGTTTTTT; CDR3aa: CARGVGGGTGELFF
d_gene: .; v_gene: TRBV18; j_gene: TRBJ2-1; abundance: many; CDR3nt: TGTGCCAGCTCACGGTCCGAAGGGTACAATGAGCAGTTCTTC; CDR3aa: CASSRSEGYNEQFF
d_gene: .; v_gene: TRBV5-6; j_gene: TRBJ2-5; abundance: once; CDR3nt: TGTGCCAGCAGCTCCCCCAGGGGAGGAGAGACCCAGTACTTC; CDR3aa: CASSSPRGGETQYF
d_gene: .; v_gene: TRBV7-2; j_gene: TRBJ2-7; abundance: many; CDR3nt: TGTGCCAGCAGCTCGGAGTGGGAGCAGTACTTC; CDR3aa: CASSSEWEQYF
d_gene: .; v_gene: TRBV6-2/TRBV6-3; j_gene: TRBJ1-5; abundance: many; CDR3nt: TGTGCCAGCAGTTACTCCCCACCGGCAGTGCAGCCCCAGCATTTT; CDR3aa: CASSYSPPAVQPQHF
d_gene: .; v_gene: TRBV20-1; j_gene: TRBJ1-5; abundance: .; CDR3nt: TGCAGTGCTAGAAAAGGCATTGAGCAGCCCCAGCATTTT; CDR3aa: CSARKGIEQPQHF